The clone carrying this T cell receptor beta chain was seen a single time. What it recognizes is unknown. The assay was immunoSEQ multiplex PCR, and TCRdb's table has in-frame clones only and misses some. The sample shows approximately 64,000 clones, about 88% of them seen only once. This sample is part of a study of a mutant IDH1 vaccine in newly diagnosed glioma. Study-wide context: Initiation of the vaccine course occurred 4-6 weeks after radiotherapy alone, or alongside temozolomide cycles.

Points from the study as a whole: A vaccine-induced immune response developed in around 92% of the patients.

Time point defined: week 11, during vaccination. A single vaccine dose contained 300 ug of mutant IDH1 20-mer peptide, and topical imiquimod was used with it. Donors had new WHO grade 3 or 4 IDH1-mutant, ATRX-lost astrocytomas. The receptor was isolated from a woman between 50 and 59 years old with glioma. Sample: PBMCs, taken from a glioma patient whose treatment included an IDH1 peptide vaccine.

CDR3 loop: CASSERSERGAYGYTF. As DNA, the CDR3 is TGTGCCAGCAGTGAAAGGTCGGAGAGGGGCGCCTATGGCTACACCTTC. This chain uses TRBV2 with TRBJ1-2; weak D call: TRBD1 (5 bases). The V end lost 2 bases, the J end lost 4 bases, and 17 bases lay between the germline ends. From germline, CDR1 is SNHLY and CDR2 FYNNEI. The CDR3 has 16 amino acids.